Below, 14 T cell receptor beta chains from the same sample are listed, as sequenced in a study of blood T cell repertoires in COVID-19. This table comes from immunoSEQ multiplex PCR, and its TCRdb copy is limited to in-frame clones, with some not included. The sample lists some 210,000 clones; about nine tenths were seen once. The sequenced sample was peripheral blood. The receptors derive from a man aged 55 to 70 who had recovered from COVID-19.

This clone was counted only a few times. The J gene is TRBJ1-1, the V gene TRBV6-5, with D hard to call. Germline V gene data show CDR1 as MNHEY and CDR2 as SVGAGI. V lost 0 bases and J 0 bases, leaving 8 bases between the germline ends. The CDR3 loop spans 15 amino acids. For the CDR3, the DNA is TGTGCCAGCAGTTACTCGAGAAGAGTGAACACTGAAGCTTTCTTT. This gives the protein CASSYSRRVNTEAFF.

This clone appeared once. The chain recombines TRBV10-3 with TRBJ2-7; 8 nucleotides match TRBD1. The CDR3 has 12 amino acids. CDR1 and CDR2 from the germline V gene are ENHRY and SYGVKD. J was trimmed by 7 bases and V by 6 bases; bases with no gene match: 5. The CDR3 reads CAISADREEQYF. Written as DNA, the CDR3 is TGTGCCATCAGCGCGGACAGGGAAGAGCAGTACTTC.

The genes are TRBV12-3 or TRBV12-4 and TRBJ2-7, with D perhaps matching TRBD1 (6 bases). Trimming removed 7 bases at V and 2 bases at J, with 12 bases between. CDR3 length equals 13 residues. In nucleotides, the CDR3 is TGTGCCAGCACCTCCGGGACAACCTACGAGCAGTACTTC. Translation gives CASTSGTTYEQYF.

The chain combines TRBV4-2 with TRBJ2-1, with a tentative D call TRBD2 (6 bases). The CDR3 loop spans 16 amino acids. Trimming stripped 5 bases from V and 7 bases from J, with 21 bases between. Germline CDR1 reads LGHNA; CDR2 reads YNFKEQ. CDR3 amino acids: CASSITGVGGWNEQFF. The CDR3, as DNA: TGTGCCAGCAGCATCACGGGTGTGGGGGGATGGAATGAGCAGTTCTTC.

J is TRBJ2-4 and V is TRBV6-2 or TRBV6-3; 13 bases agree with TRBD2. V gave up 5 bases and J gave up 2 bases; unmatched junction bases: 6. The length of the CDR3 is 17 residues. Germline CDR1 and CDR2: MNHEY and SVGEGT. DNA of the CDR3: TGTGCCAGCAGTGGACTAGCGGGAGTTTATACCAAAAACATTCAGTACTTC. Translated, it gives CASSGLAGVYTKNIQYF.

The rearrangement uses TRBV15 and TRBJ2-7, with 10 bases that match TRBD1. CDR3 length: 14 residues. The ends lost 4 bases at V and 5 bases at J; junction bases unmatched: 5. Germline CDR1 LNHNV, CDR2 YYDKDF (reference sequence). In nucleotides, the CDR3 is TGTGCCACCAGCACTCGGGACAGGGGACACGAGCAGTACTTC. This codes for CATSTRDRGHEQYF.

The CDR3 DNA sequence: TGTGCCAGTGGGAGGGACGAGCAGTACTTC. It yields the protein CASGRDEQYF. The V call is TRBV28, the J call TRBJ2-7; the match to TRBD2 covers 7 bases. The CDR3 loop spans 10 amino acids. The trim removed 9 bases at V and 5 bases at J, leaving 1 base unmatched. In germline, CDR1 is MDHEN, CDR2 SYDVKM.

The CDR3 nucleotides are TGCGCCAGCAGCCTCGGACTAGCGGGGCCCTACAATGAGCAGTTCTTC. It is translated as CASSLGLAGPYNEQFF. The chain couples TRBV5-1 to TRBJ2-1, with TRBD2 matching 12 bases. This CDR3 spans 16 amino acids. J lost 2 bases, V lost 4 bases, and 4 bases had no gene match. Looked up from germline, CDR1 is SGHRS and CDR2 is YFSETQ.

This chain connects TRBV15 to TRBJ1-1, with 8 bases fitting TRBD1. The J segment lost 6 bases and the V segment lost 5 bases, leaving 20 bases of the junction unmatched. The CDR3 extends over 18 amino acids. CDR1 LNHNV and CDR2 YYDKDF come from the germline V gene (reference sequence). Here the CDR3 reads CATSGGDRRFSNQAEAFF. DNA of the CDR3: TGTGCCACCAGCGGCGGGGACAGGCGGTTTTCTAATCAAGCTGAAGCTTTCTTT.

The rearrangement uses TRBV27 and TRBJ2-2; 10 nucleotides line up with TRBD2. The CDR3 consists of 15 residues. The germline CDR1 and CDR2 sequences are MNHEY and SMNVEV (reference sequence). The V gene end was trimmed by 5 bases and the J gene end by 6 bases; junction bases not matched to a gene: 6. CDR3 in DNA: TGTGCCAGCAGTCGGACTAGCGGACTTCCCGGGGAGCTGTTTTTT. Translation: CASSRTSGLPGELFF.

The chain carries TRBV6-5 and TRBJ1-5; 7 bases line up with TRBD1. V gave up 5 bases and J gave up 6 bases; unmatched junction bases: 4. The length of the CDR3 is 13 residues. Germline CDR1 MNHEY, CDR2 SVGAGI. The CDR3 DNA is TGTGCCAGCAGTAGACAGGGTGGTCAGCCCCAGCATTTT. Encoded protein: CASSRQGGQPQHF.

The gene calls are TRBV28 and TRBJ2-5; D possibly corresponds to TRBD2 (5 bases). Germline CDR1 reads MDHEN; CDR2 reads SYDVKM. The CDR3 consists of 11 residues. Deletions cut 5 bases from V and 10 bases from J, with 11 bases between. DNA for the CDR3: TGTGCCAGCAGTCGGGCCGGGGACCAGTACTTC. This translates into CASSRAGDQYF.

The V and J genes are TRBV7-9 and TRBJ2-2; 8 bases fit TRBD1. CDR1 is SEHNR, CDR2 FQNEAQ, per germline (reference sequence). This CDR3 is built from 16 residues. The V segment lost 5 bases and the J segment 3 bases; nucleotides outside the gene matches: 8. The CDR3, as DNA: TGTGCCAGCAGCCGGGGCAGGGGGCAGGACACCGGGGAGCTGTTTTTT. It is translated as CASSRGRGQDTGELFF.

The CDR3 DNA is TGTGCCAGCTCACCAAGAGCGGACTCCCGAGGAGATACGCAGTATTTT. Protein: CASSPRADSRGDTQYF. V gene TRBV18 combines with J gene TRBJ2-3, with a possible D match to TRBD2 (5 bases). Germline values: CDR1 KGHSH, CDR2 LQKENI. Trimming stripped 2 bases from V and 5 bases from J, with 17 bases between. The CDR3 spans 16 residues.